These 25 T cell receptor beta chains originate from one sample sequenced in a study of early T cells in non-severe SARS-CoV-2 infection. TCRdb passed the 5' RACE reads through MiXCR, listing each CDR3 protein once. The data show around 70,000 distinct CDR3 sequences, less than 15% seen once. The sample comprised whole blood. These receptor sequences come from an adult who was a healthcare worker with PCR-confirmed SARS-CoV-2 infection or an uninfected control (not recorded which).

The DNA of the CDR3 is TGTGCCAGCAGCCAAGGGAGGGGGACCCAGTACTTC. Translated, it gives CASSQGRGTQYF. The chain couples TRBV3-1 to TRBJ2-5, with a weak D call TRBD2 (6 bases). V dropped 1 base and J dropped 7 bases, with 7 bases sitting between them. The germline gives CDR1 LGHDT, CDR2 YNNKEL (reference sequence). The CDR3 sequence is 12 residues long.

The chain combines TRBV20-1 with TRBJ1-1; D remains unclear. The germline CDR1 and CDR2 sequences are DFQATT and SNEGSKA (reference sequence). Deletions cut 0 bases from V and 10 bases from J, with 12 bases between. There are 12 residues in the CDR3. The CDR3 nucleotides read TGCAGTGCTAGAGACGGCCTTTCGTTAGCTTTCTTT. Translation gives CSARDGLSLAFF.

This clonotype was recorded a few times. The chain uses TRBV5-1 and TRBJ2-5; D possibly corresponds to TRBD2 (6 bases). The V gene's germline CDR1 is SGHRS and CDR2 YFSETQ. The CDR3 sequence is 14 residues long. The V end lost 0 bases, the J end lost 5 bases, and 11 bases lay between the germline ends. CDR3 sequence reads: CASSLEPGVETQYF. The CDR3 coding sequence is TGCGCCAGCAGCTTGGAACCGGGGGTTGAGACCCAGTACTTC.

At least ten counts were recorded for this clonotype. V and J are TRBV4-1 and TRBJ2-6; D is unresolved. Germline CDR1 is MGHRA and CDR2 is YSYEKL. This CDR3 is built from 16 residues. Trimming took 5 bases from V and 0 from J, leaving 11 bases between them. The CDR3 DNA reads TGCGCCAGCAGCGTGAGACCCGGCTCTGGGGCCAACGTCCTGACTTTC. The encoded protein is CASSVRPGSGANVLTF.

The table lists this clonotype with a few counts. The J gene is TRBJ1-4, the V gene TRBV29-1, with 8 bases lining up with TRBD1. J lost 7 bases, V lost 6 bases, and 10 bases had no gene match. Looked up from germline, CDR1 is SQVTM and CDR2 is ANQGSEA. This CDR3 has 14 residues. CDR3 loop: CSVSWTGNVEKLFF. The CDR3 nucleotides read TGCAGCGTCTCCTGGACAGGGAATGTTGAAAAACTGTTTTTT.

This clonotype has just a few counts. J is TRBJ2-2 and V is TRBV7-2; tentatively, D is TRBD1 (5 bases). The V and J ends lost 5 bases and 0 bases respectively, with 16 bases between them. The CDR3 is made up of 17 amino acids. Germline V gives CDR1 SGHTA, CDR2 FQGNSA. The CDR3 is CASSRPTDRPNTGELFF. The CDR3 bases are TGTGCCAGCAGCCGACCGACAGACCGACCGAACACCGGGGAGCTGTTTTTT.

The V and J genes are TRBV18 and TRBJ2-3, with D unresolved. This CDR3 region has 13 residues. Trimming removed 0 bases at V and 6 bases at J, with 7 bases between. Germline CDR1 and CDR2: KGHSH and LQKENI. The CDR3 nucleotides read TGTGCCAGCTCACCACCCTCGAAGGATACGCAGTATTTT. Translation gives CASSPPSKDTQYF. The complete variable domain, with remaining parts taken from reference TRBV18 and TRBJ2-3, reads NAGVMQNPRHLVRRRGQEARLRCSPMKGHSHVYWYRQLPEEGLKFMVYLQKENIIDESGMPKERFSAEFPKEGPSILRIQQVVRGDSAAYFCASSPPSKDTQYFGPGTRLTVL.

Many counts were recorded for this clonotype. V and J are TRBV11-2 and TRBJ1-6; a weak D match, TRBD1 (5 bases). The CDR3 is 15 residues long. Trimming cost V 2 bases and J 9 bases, with 14 bases left between them. Germline CDR1 is SGHAT and CDR2 is FQNNGV. The CDR3, as DNA: TGTGCCAGCAGCTTAAGGCCCAGGGAGGGTTCACCCCTCCACTTT. It yields the protein CASSLRPREGSPLHF. Filled out from reference TRBV11-2 and TRBJ1-6, the complete variable domain reads EAGVAQSPRYKIIEKRQSVAFWCNPISGHATLYWYQQILGQGPKLLIQFQNNGVVDDSQLPKDRFSAERLKGVDSTLKIQPAKLEDSAVYLCASSLRPREGSPLHFGNGTRLTVT.

This clonotype was counted between two and nine times. The chain links TRBV2 to TRBJ2-5; 12 bases agree with TRBD2. The CDR3 covers 14 residues. Per germline, CDR1 SNHLY and CDR2 FYNNEI. V was pared by 6 bases and J by 6 bases, with 5 bases of the junction left unmatched. CDR3 DNA: TGTGCCAGCAGAGCTAGCGGGGGGGGTCAGACCCAGTACTTC. It codes for CASRASGGGQTQYF.

The chain has TRBV12-3 or TRBV12-4 and TRBJ1-2; 10 bases are shared with TRBD1. This CDR3 is 15 amino acids long. V shed 0 bases and J 7 bases; nucleotides not matched to a gene: 5. Here the CDR3 reads CASSLARQGAFGYTF. In DNA form, the CDR3 reads TGTGCCAGCAGTTTAGCCCGACAGGGGGCTTTTGGCTACACCTTC.

The chain employs TRBV12-3 or TRBV12-4 and TRBJ2-3; perhaps TRBD2 as D (6 bases). V was clipped by 4 bases and J by 2 bases, with 22 bases between them. The CDR3 spans 18 residues. The CDR3 sequence is CASSSRGSGGVNTDTQYF. The CDR3 DNA follows: TGTGCCAGCAGTTCCCGAGGTTCTGGCGGGGTAAACACAGATACGCAGTATTTT.

This clonotype was detected only a few times. The chain recombines TRBV5-4 with TRBJ1-2; D remains ambiguous. The germline CDR1 and CDR2 sequences are SGHNT and YYREEE (reference sequence). Trimming stripped 1 base from V and 4 bases from J, with 17 bases between. This CDR3 contains 16 residues. In DNA, the CDR3 is TGTGCCAGCAGCTTGCGAGGGTCCCGGATCGGCTATGGCTACACCTTC. Amino acid sequence: CASSLRGSRIGYGYTF.

The rearrangement uses TRBV27 and TRBJ2-5; D possibly corresponds to TRBD1 (6 bases). Germline CDR1 reads MNHEY; CDR2 reads SMNVEV (reference sequence). V gave up 3 bases and J gave up 12 bases, with 17 bases separating them. The CDR3 spans 13 residues. CDR3: CASSFGLRDKKYF. In nucleotides, the CDR3 is TGTGCCAGCAGTTTTGGTCTCCGGGACAAGAAGTACTTC.

This clonotype was counted only a few times. This chain uses TRBV18 with TRBJ1-3, with unresolved D. Trimming removed 3 bases from V and 1 base from J, with 10 bases in between. This CDR3 contains 15 residues. Germline CDR1 and CDR2: KGHSH and LQKENI. CDR3 residues: CASSPAEGSGNTIYF. Here the CDR3 DNA reads TGTGCCAGCTCACCCGCCGAGGGATCTGGAAACACCATATATTTT.

This clonotype has more than one count but fewer than ten. The rearrangement links TRBV4-3 to TRBJ2-6; 9 bases align to TRBD1. Looked up from germline, CDR1 is LGHNA and CDR2 is YSLEER. V lost 8 bases and J lost 0; bases outside the gene matches: 8. This CDR3 has 17 amino acids. The CDR3 nucleotides read TGCGCCAGCCGATCGGGACAGGGCGCCTCTGGGGCCAACGTCCTGACTTTC. Translation: CASRSGQGASGANVLTF.

This chain joins TRBV2 and TRBJ1-4; D gene ambiguous. With 1 base removed from V and 7 bases from J, the gap between germline ends came to 19 bases. The length of the CDR3 is 17 residues. From germline, CDR1 is SNHLY and CDR2 FYNNEI. DNA for the CDR3: TGTGCCAGCAGTGAAGTACGGGCGGCCCGGCCGGGTGAAAAACTGTTTTTT. Translation gives CASSEVRAARPGEKLFF.

The J gene is TRBJ2-3, the V gene TRBV10-3; D is ambiguous. Germline values: CDR1 ENHRY, CDR2 SYGVKD. This CDR3 contains 15 residues. Trimming removed 2 bases at V and 0 bases at J, with 9 bases between. CDR3 in amino acids: CAISERVASTDTQYF. DNA for the CDR3: TGTGCCATCAGTGAGCGGGTAGCCAGCACAGATACGCAGTATTTT.

Notes on this clonotype: At one of its ends the junction is not consistent with the germline gene, which may arise from a read error. The J gene is TRBJ1-1, the V gene TRBV9, with 8 bases that match TRBD1. Per germline, CDR1 SGDLS and CDR2 YYNGEE. CDR3 length equals 10 residues. The CDR3 sequence is CASSPRTGSF. The CDR3 DNA follows: TGTGCCAGCAGCCCCCGGACAGGGAGTTTT.

This clonotype was detected a few times. The chain joins TRBV6-2 or TRBV6-3 to TRBJ2-1; D is undetermined. The germline V gene encodes CDR1 MNHEY and CDR2 SVGEGT. V lost 6 bases and J 9 bases, leaving 15 bases between the germline ends. This CDR3 region has 13 residues. CDR3 residues: CASSRLGQTEQFF. As DNA, the CDR3 is TGTGCCAGCAGCCGCCTAGGGCAAACTGAGCAGTTCTTC.

This rearrangement joins TRBV29-1 to TRBJ2-2; tentatively, D is TRBD2 (5 bases). The V end lost 7 bases, the J end lost 4 bases, and 13 bases lay between the germline ends. Germline V lookup: CDR1 SQVTM, CDR2 ANQGSEA. This CDR3 comprises 13 residues. The CDR3 DNA is TGCAGCGCGGACCCTGAGGGCACCGGGGAGCTGTTTTTT. Protein: CSADPEGTGELFF.

The chain has TRBV7-9 and TRBJ2-5, with TRBD2 matching over 7 bases. V trimming: 5 bases; J trimming: 2 bases; junction bases outside the gene matches: 11. CDR1 and CDR2 (germline): SEHNR, FQNEAQ (reference sequence). This CDR3 comprises 16 residues. CDR3 amino acids: CASSPGTGGGQETQYF. The CDR3 DNA is TGTGCCAGCAGCCCCGGGACTGGCGGGGGTCAAGAGACCCAGTACTTC.

This clonotype came up a few times. A read error may produce the germline difference seen at one junction end. The chain carries TRBV13 and TRBJ1-5; a weak D match, TRBD1 (5 bases). In germline, CDR1 is PRHDT, CDR2 FYEKMQ (reference sequence). The CDR3 consists of 13 residues. The CDR3 nucleotides are TGTGCCAGCCAAGGGGTAGTCGCCTCGATCATGGATTTT. Its protein product is CASQGVVASIMDF.

This CDR3 reads CASRSSGSYNEQFF. The CDR3 region has the DNA TGTGCCAGCAGATCCAGCGGCTCCTACAATGAGCAGTTCTTC. The rearrangement joins TRBV2 to TRBJ2-1; tentative D call: TRBD2 (5 bases). V was pared by 6 bases and J by 0 bases, with 9 bases between. CDR1 and CDR2 from the germline V gene are SNHLY and FYNNEI. The CDR3 has 14 amino acids.

This clonotype showed up just a few times. The chain uses TRBV29-1 and TRBJ2-7, with 11 bases identical to TRBD2. Trimming cost V 6 bases and J 6 bases; bases outside gene matches: 10. Germline loops: CDR1 SQVTM, CDR2 ANQGSEA. The CDR3 has 14 residues. In DNA form, the CDR3 reads TGCAGCGTGGGAGAACTAGCGGGGGCCGGCGAGCAGTACTTC. It specifies CSVGELAGAGEQYF.

This sequence joins TRBV25-1 and TRBJ2-6; 12 nucleotides match TRBD1. Losses at the gene ends were 6 bases for V and 2 bases for J; bases not matched to a gene: 11. This CDR3 spans 19 amino acids. CDR1 MGHDK and CDR2 SYGVNS come from the germline V gene. The CDR3 protein is CASSGSPRDRGPGANVLTF. CDR3 bases: TGTGCCAGCAGCGGTAGCCCACGGGACAGGGGGCCTGGGGCCAACGTCCTGACTTTC. Variable domain in full (rest from reference TRBV25-1 and TRBJ2-6): EADIYQTPRYLVIGTGKKITLECSQTMGHDKMYWYQQDPGMELHLIHYSYGVNSTEKGDLSSESTVSRIRTEHFPLTLESARPSHTSQYLCASSGSPRDRGPGANVLTFGAGSRLTVL.